Described below is a single T cell receptor beta chain sequence and its context. These data originate in a study of CD8 T cells in Susac syndrome. Study information: The Susac syndrome patients that were sequenced included more than 5 with active disease and under ten in remission.

TCR beta from blood CD8+ and CD4+ T cells was sequenced. The diagnostic criteria were recently defined, and patients with Susac syndrome met them for definite or probable disease. Random hexamers were used to reverse transcribe the RNA input (about 0.5 to 1 ug). A single record per CDR3 protein comes from TCRdb applying MiXCR to the immunoSEQ multiplex PCR reads. The sample consists of about 150,000 distinct CDR3 sequences, 85% to 95% of them appearing once. The CDR3 has 16 residues. The germline V gene has CDR1 DFQATT and CDR2 SNEGSKA (reference sequence). After removal of 0 bases from V and 2 bases from J, the junction contained 4 bases not matched to a gene.

The rearrangement uses TRBV20-1 and TRBJ2-1, with 10 bases aligning to TRBD2. The sequenced material came from CD4+ T cells from PBMCs. The TCR sequence derives from a human donor with Susac syndrome. The CDR3 loop is CSARDRTSGAYNEQFF. The CDR3 DNA reads as TGCAGTGCTAGAGATCGGACTAGCGGCGCCTACAATGAGCAGTTCTTC.